The 20 T cell receptor beta chains below come from one sample, sequenced in a study of metastatic and nonmetastatic thyroid tumors. No treatment of any kind had been given to any patient before thyroid surgery. TCRdb reassembled clones from the PCR reads with MiXCR. In the table there are 15,000 or so clones, about 28% of which are singletons. Sequencing input: blood. These receptors were taken from a female donor with papillary thyroid cancer or a benign thyroid nodule (not recorded which). Some clones in this sample may be carry-over from other donors' samples.

This CDR3 is CASSRGIRNNGYTF. The CDR3 DNA is TGTGCCAGCAGCCGAGGGATACGGAACAATGGCTACACCTTC. V is TRBV7-9 and J is TRBJ1-2, with D hard to call. From germline, CDR1 is SEHNR and CDR2 FQNEAQ (reference sequence). The V end lost 5 bases, the J end lost 6 bases, and 16 bases lay between the germline ends. This CDR3 contains 14 residues.

This clone is medium-sized (0.01 to 0.1%) in the sample. The chain is built from TRBV6-5 and TRBJ2-1, with TRBD2 matching 9 bases. This CDR3 is built from 16 residues. Germline values: CDR1 MNHEY, CDR2 SVGAGI. The V segment lost 0 bases and the J segment 5 bases; nucleotides outside the gene matches: 5. The CDR3 protein is CASSYSAGGDNNEQFF. The CDR3, as DNA: TGTGCCAGCAGTTACTCGGCGGGGGGGGATAACAATGAGCAGTTCTTC.

This clone was observed at least ten times. The chain combines TRBV5-6 with TRBJ2-7; the match to TRBD2 covers 11 bases. V gave up 2 bases and J gave up 6 bases; unmatched junction bases: 4. Germline CDR1 is SGHDT and CDR2 is YYEEEE. The CDR3 loop spans 14 amino acids. The CDR3 region has the DNA TGTGCCAGCAGCTTCGTAGCGGGAGGGACCGAGCAGTACTTC. Amino acid sequence: CASSFVAGGTEQYF.

The sample holds a few counts of this clone. One junction end does not reproduce the germline sequence, and a read error may be involved. This sequence joins TRBV19 and TRBJ2-2; D possibly matches TRBD1 or TRBD2 (7 bases each). The CDR3 sequence is 11 residues long. The V gene's germline CDR1 is LNHDA and CDR2 SQIVND (reference sequence). For the CDR3, the DNA is TGTGCTAGTACCCCAGGGGGGGATCTGTTTTTT. It translates to CASTPGGDLFF.

Judged by abundance, this clone is medium-sized. The rearrangement joins TRBV2 to TRBJ2-3, with D perhaps TRBD1 (5 bases). Between the trimmed V and J ends, which lost 1 base and 6 bases, there was a span of 11 bases. The CDR3 is made up of 14 amino acids. The germline V gene encodes CDR1 SNHLY and CDR2 FYNNEI. CDR3 bases: TGTGCCAGCAGTGAAGAAGCAGGGTTGGATACGCAGTATTTT. The encoded protein is CASSEEAGLDTQYF.

This clone was seen only a few times. The V and J genes are TRBV6-9 and TRBJ2-7; D gene ambiguous. The CDR3 has 13 amino acids. Germline CDR1 is MNHGY and CDR2 is SVAAGI. With 1 base removed from V and 5 bases from J, the gap between germline ends came to 9 bases. The CDR3 DNA reads as TGTGCCAGCAGTTATTTGGGGTGGGACGAGCAGTACTTC. As protein: CASSYLGWDEQYF.

This clone ranks as medium-sized (0.01 to 0.1%). J is TRBJ2-5 and V is TRBV12-3 or TRBV12-4; no clear D. The CDR3 has 14 amino acids. Deletions cut 6 bases from V and 5 bases from J, with 16 bases between. CDR3 DNA: TGTGCCAGCAGCCAGTCCCCACGTTGGGAGACCCAGTACTTC. It is translated as CASSQSPRWETQYF.

This clone is termed medium-sized. The rearrangement joins TRBV28 to TRBJ1-2; 12 bases fit TRBD1. The germline V gene has CDR1 MDHEN and CDR2 SYDVKM. Trimming took 4 bases from V and 4 from J; bases not matched to a gene: 10. The CDR3 length is 17 residues. The CDR3 sequence: CASSSPRGQGASYGYTF. In nucleotides, the CDR3 is TGTGCCAGCAGTTCCCCCAGGGGACAGGGGGCGAGCTATGGCTACACCTTC.

By frequency in the sample, this clone is medium-sized. The V and J genes are TRBV7-3 and TRBJ1-2; D remains ambiguous. Germline V gene sequence: CDR1 SGHTA, CDR2 FQGTGA. This CDR3 comprises 13 residues. V lost 5 bases and J lost 2, with 9 bases in between. The CDR3 here is CASSPDGNYGYTF. The CDR3 DNA reads TGTGCCAGCAGCCCAGACGGGAACTATGGCTACACCTTC.

A word on this clone: A junction end diverges from the germline sequence, so it may reflect a read error. This chain connects TRBV30 to TRBJ2-7; TRBD2 aligns across 11 bases. This CDR3 region has 14 residues. Germline assignment: CDR1 GTSNPN and CDR2 SVGIG (reference sequence). Here the CDR3 DNA reads TGTGCCTGGAGGGGGACTAGCGGCCCCTACGAGAAGGACTTC. Protein sequence: CAWRGTSGPYEKDF. Combining the CDR3 with reference TRBV30 and TRBJ2-7 gives the whole variable domain SQTIHQWPATLVQPVGSPLSLECTVEGTSNPNLYWYRQAAGRGLQLLFYSVGIGQISSEVPQNLSASRPQDRQFILSSKKLLLSDSGFYLCAWRGTSGPYEKDFGPGTRLTVT.

By share, this clone ranks as medium-sized. The chain links TRBV20-1 to TRBJ2-1; no firm D call. V was cut by 0 bases and J by 0 bases, with 6 bases left in between. This CDR3 region has 14 residues. CDR1 and CDR2 from the germline V gene are DFQATT and SNEGSKA (reference sequence). CDR3 region: CSARDPSSYNEQFF. DNA for the CDR3: TGCAGTGCTAGAGACCCTAGCTCCTACAATGAGCAGTTCTTC.

The chain employs TRBV30 and TRBJ2-7; D not resolved. V gave up 1 base and J gave up 0 bases, with 16 bases separating them. From germline, CDR1 is GTSNPN and CDR2 SVGIG (reference sequence). This CDR3 has 16 residues. The CDR3 sequence is CAWSGRPHRSSYEQYF. CDR3 bases: TGTGCCTGGAGTGGCCGACCCCATAGGAGCTCCTACGAGCAGTACTTC.

As regards this clone: Mismatch with germline at one junction end may stem from a read error. This chain joins TRBV18 and TRBJ1-2; no reliable D call. There are 14 residues in the CDR3. Germline V CDR1 and CDR2: KGHSH, LQKENI. The chain's CDR3 is CSSSPPAGSYGYTF. As DNA, the CDR3 is TGTTCCAGCTCACCACCGGCGGGTAGCTATGGCTACACCTTC.

This clone was seen only a few times. The chain recombines TRBV2 with TRBJ1-2, with 7 bases lining up with TRBD1. The CDR3 has 14 residues. Germline-derived CDR1 and CDR2 are SNHLY and FYNNEI. Losses at the gene ends were 0 bases for V and 7 bases for J; bases not matched to a gene: 5. The DNA for the CDR3 is TGTGCCAGCAGTGAAGCGCTTCAGGGGGGTGGCTACACCTTC. It is translated as CASSEALQGGGYTF.

This clone was seen at least ten times. This chain uses TRBV2 with TRBJ2-1; D gene uncertain. CDR1 is SNHLY and CDR2 is FYNNEI in the germline V gene. Trimming pared 3 bases from V and 4 bases from J, leaving 13 bases between. The CDR3 length is 15 residues. CDR3 in DNA: TGTGCCAGCAGTGAGGATCGCCGCATTTACAATGAGCAGTTCTTC. Protein: CASSEDRRIYNEQFF.

The rearrangement uses TRBV18 and TRBJ1-1; D is possibly TRBD1 (5 bases). V lost 3 bases and J lost 11, with 16 bases in between. CDR3 size: 13 residues. Germline V gives CDR1 KGHSH, CDR2 LQKENI. The CDR3 bases are TGTGCCAGCTCACCGGGCAGGGTACTTCCGGCTTTCTTT. Translating gives CASSPGRVLPAFF.

By its share, this clone is medium-sized. The chain is built from TRBV5-1 and TRBJ2-1, with D possibly being TRBD1 (5 bases). CDR1 is SGHRS, CDR2 YFSETQ, per germline. CDR3 size: 15 residues. V was clipped by 0 bases and J by 2 bases, with 9 bases between them. The CDR3 DNA sequence: TGCGCCAGCAGCTTGGAAGGGGTTCCCTACAATGAGCAGTTCTTC. Translating gives CASSLEGVPYNEQFF.

This clone was picked up many times. This may be a read error: a much more frequent sequence differs by one nucleotide. Other DNA sequences in this sample translate to the same CDR3. This chain joins TRBV11-3 and TRBJ2-3; D unclear. Trimming left V 3 bases short and J 6 bases short, with 7 bases between. Germline V gene lookup returns CDR1 SGHNT and CDR2 YENEEA. The CDR3 extends over 12 amino acids. In nucleotides, the CDR3 is TGTGCCAGCAGCTTCCCCGGTGATACGCAGTATTTT. This encodes CASSFPGDTQYF.

This clone was seen at least ten times. A clone one base away is much larger, so this may be a read error. The CDR3 ends on some other residue instead of the conserved phenylalanine or tryptophan, so this is likely a read error. The chain recombines TRBV11-2 with TRBJ2-7; 13 nucleotides align to TRBD2. This CDR3 comprises 15 residues. V shed 1 base, J shed 6 bases, and the junction held 3 bases outside the gene matches. Germline V CDR1 and CDR2: SGHAT, FQNNGV. The CDR3 DNA sequence: TGTGCCAGCAGCTTAGGACTAGCGGGGGGTAGCGAGCAGTACTGC. Its translation is CASSLGLAGGSEQYC.

Ten or more counts support this clone. The chain uses TRBV5-4 and TRBJ1-3; perhaps TRBD1 as D (6 bases). The V end lost 3 bases, the J end lost 0 bases, and 10 bases lay between the germline ends. The CDR3 totals 15 residues. Germline loops: CDR1 SGHNT, CDR2 YYREEE (reference sequence). This chain's CDR3 is CASSSGQSSGNTIYF. The CDR3 DNA is TGTGCCAGCAGCTCTGGACAGTCCTCTGGAAACACCATATATTTT.